The rows below give T cell receptor beta chains drawn from one sample of a study of beta chain features in type 1 diabetes. Produced via immunoSEQ multiplex PCR; TCRdb's table is partial and in-frame only. The sample yields 100,000 to 150,000 clones, 15% to 20% seen once. Sequencing used central memory CD4+ T cells from blood. These receptors were taken from a man aged 18 to 29 with type 1 diabetes. CDR3s include the opening cysteine and the closing phenylalanine or tryptophan. A D gene is named only where the DNA matches it firmly. Only some rows state a clone size, as once, few, many or a class for expanded clones.

d_gene: TRBD1; v_gene: TRBV29-1; abundance: NA; j_gene: TRBJ2-3; CDR3aa: CSVGDRGTTSTDTQYF; CDR3nt: TGCAGCGTTGGGGACAGGGGGACAACTAGCACAGATACGCAGTATTTT
d_gene: TRBD1; v_gene: TRBV6-1; abundance: few; j_gene: TRBJ2-7; CDR3aa: CASREQGSSYEQYF; CDR3nt: TGTGCCAGCAGGGAACAGGGGTCATCCTACGAGCAGTACTTC
d_gene: NA; v_gene: TRBV4-2; abundance: few; j_gene: TRBJ2-7; CDR3aa: CASSQGTGGGYEQYF; CDR3nt: TGTGCCAGCAGCCAGGGGACCGGGGGTGGCTACGAGCAGTACTTC
d_gene: TRBD1; v_gene: TRBV29-1; abundance: NA; j_gene: TRBJ1-1; CDR3aa: CSVEGQADEAFF; CDR3nt: TGCAGCGTTGAGGGACAGGCGGACGAAGCTTTCTTT
d_gene: NA; v_gene: TRBV7-9; abundance: few; j_gene: TRBJ2-7; CDR3aa: CASSYNKGPTYEQYF; CDR3nt: TGTGCCAGCAGCTATAATAAAGGGCCGACCTACGAGCAGTACTTC
d_gene: NA; v_gene: TRBV5-4; abundance: NA; j_gene: TRBJ2-4; CDR3aa: CASSSNLLDRNKNIQYF; CDR3nt: TGTGCCAGCAGCTCGAACCTACTTGACCGCAACAAAAACATTCAGTACTTC
d_gene: NA; v_gene: TRBV6-6; abundance: NA; j_gene: TRBJ2-5; CDR3aa: CASSGLSGETQYF; CDR3nt: TGTGCCAGCAGTGGCCTCTCCGGTGAGACCCAGTACTTC
d_gene: TRBD1; v_gene: TRBV7-9; abundance: few; j_gene: TRBJ2-7; CDR3aa: CASDPGQGPYEQYF; CDR3nt: TGTGCCAGCGATCCGGGACAGGGGCCCTACGAGCAGTACTTC
d_gene: NA; v_gene: TRBV11-2; abundance: few; j_gene: TRBJ2-6; CDR3aa: CASSLDRGRGANVLTF; CDR3nt: TGTGCCAGCAGCTTAGATCGGGGACGAGGGGCCAACGTCCTGACTTTC
d_gene: TRBD2; v_gene: TRBV25-1; abundance: few; j_gene: TRBJ2-7; CDR3aa: CASTLAGHYEQYF; CDR3nt: TGTGCCAGCACACTAGCGGGGCACTACGAGCAGTACTTC
d_gene: NA; v_gene: TRBV19; abundance: NA; j_gene: TRBJ1-1; CDR3aa: CASSIASGLNTEAFF; CDR3nt: TGTGCCAGTAGTATAGCGTCAGGGTTAAACACTGAAGCTTTCTTT
d_gene: TRBD2; v_gene: TRBV28; abundance: many; j_gene: TRBJ2-1; CDR3aa: CASNGSGRIGYNEQFF; CDR3nt: TGTGCCAGCAACGGTAGCGGGAGAATAGGGTACAATGAGCAGTTCTTC
d_gene: TRBD1; v_gene: TRBV9; abundance: few; j_gene: TRBJ1-6; CDR3aa: CASSVGGGTGRPLHF; CDR3nt: TGTGCCAGCAGCGTAGGTGGGGGGACAGGGCGACCCCTCCACTTT
d_gene: TRBD1; v_gene: TRBV27; abundance: NA; j_gene: TRBJ1-2; CDR3aa: CASSLTAGGSYGYTF; CDR3nt: TGTGCCAGCAGTTTAACGGCAGGGGGCAGCTATGGCTACACCTTC
d_gene: NA; v_gene: TRBV27; abundance: once; j_gene: TRBJ2-3; CDR3aa: CASKKTGSDTQYF; CDR3nt: TGTGCCAGCAAGAAAACAGGGTCCGATACGCAGTATTTT
d_gene: NA; v_gene: TRBV29-1; abundance: NA; j_gene: TRBJ2-1; CDR3aa: CSYGNTSYNEQFF; CDR3nt: TGCAGCTACGGGAATACCAGTTACAATGAGCAGTTCTTC
d_gene: TRBD1; v_gene: TRBV27; abundance: NA; j_gene: TRBJ1-2; CDR3aa: CASSLYDRGRTGYTF; CDR3nt: TGTGCCAGCAGTTTATATGACAGGGGGCGTACTGGCTACACCTTC
d_gene: NA; v_gene: TRBV28; abundance: few; j_gene: TRBJ2-3; CDR3aa: CASSQGGARTDTQYF; CDR3nt: TGTGCCAGCTCCCAGGGGGGGGCGCGCACAGATACGCAGTATTTT
d_gene: TRBD2; v_gene: TRBV25-1; abundance: NA; j_gene: TRBJ2-5; CDR3aa: CASSKLTSGPEETQYF; CDR3nt: TGTGCCAGCAGTAAACTGACTAGCGGGCCTGAAGAGACCCAGTACTTC
d_gene: TRBD1; v_gene: TRBV18; abundance: NA; j_gene: TRBJ1-3; CDR3aa: CASSPYRGEENTIYF; CDR3nt: TGTGCCAGCTCACCCTACAGGGGAGAGGAAAACACCATATATTTT
d_gene: NA; v_gene: TRBV7-2; abundance: NA; j_gene: TRBJ2-5; CDR3aa: CASSLGGWPQGETQYF; CDR3nt: TGTGCCAGCAGCTTAGGGGGGTGGCCACAAGGGGAGACCCAGTACTTC
d_gene: NA; v_gene: TRBV13; abundance: NA; j_gene: TRBJ2-5; CDR3aa: CASSKQGGGETQYF; CDR3nt: TGTGCCAGCAGCAAACAGGGTGGAGGGGAGACCCAGTACTTC
d_gene: NA; v_gene: TRBV11-1; abundance: NA; j_gene: TRBJ2-3; CDR3aa: CASSLIADTQYF; CDR3nt: TGTGCCAGCAGCTTGATTGCAGATACGCAGTATTTT
d_gene: NA; v_gene: TRBV2; abundance: NA; j_gene: TRBJ2-2; CDR3aa: CASTGSSNTGELFF; CDR3nt: TGTGCGAGCACGGGATCCTCGAACACCGGGGAGCTGTTTTTT
d_gene: NA; v_gene: TRBV7-9; abundance: NA; j_gene: TRBJ2-3; CDR3aa: CASSLTRVDTQYF; CDR3nt: TGTGCCAGCAGCTTGACTAGGGTGGATACGCAGTATTTT
d_gene: NA; v_gene: TRBV6-6; abundance: few; j_gene: TRBJ1-6; CDR3aa: CASRPASSQPNSPLHF; CDR3nt: TGTGCCAGCAGACCAGCAAGTTCCCAGCCGAATTCACCCCTCCACTTT
d_gene: TRBD1; v_gene: TRBV29-1; abundance: NA; j_gene: TRBJ2-1; CDR3aa: CSVVVGGTGNNEQFF; CDR3nt: TGCAGCGTTGTAGTTGGGGGGACAGGAAACAATGAGCAGTTCTTC
d_gene: TRBD2; v_gene: TRBV4-3; abundance: many; j_gene: TRBJ2-5; CDR3aa: CASSQDSGGYQETQYF; CDR3nt: TGCGCCAGCAGCCAAGATTCGGGAGGGTACCAAGAGACCCAGTACTTC
d_gene: NA; v_gene: TRBV6-5; abundance: NA; j_gene: TRBJ2-5; CDR3aa: CASRAAGADYF; CDR3nt: TGTGCCAGCAGAGCAGCCGGAGCCGATTACTTC
d_gene: TRBD2; v_gene: TRBV29-1; abundance: NA; j_gene: TRBJ2-3; CDR3aa: CSVRTSGSDTQYF; CDR3nt: TGCAGCGTTAGGACTAGCGGGAGTGATACGCAGTATTTT
d_gene: TRBD1; v_gene: TRBV25-1; abundance: many; j_gene: TRBJ1-3; CDR3aa: CASSRGTGSGNTIYF; CDR3nt: TGTGCCAGCAGTCGGGGGACAGGCTCTGGAAACACCATATATTTT
d_gene: NA; v_gene: TRBV20-1; abundance: NA; j_gene: TRBJ2-1; CDR3aa: CSAGQYNEQFF; CDR3nt: TGCAGTGCTGGACAGTACAATGAGCAGTTCTTC
d_gene: NA; v_gene: TRBV30; abundance: NA; j_gene: TRBJ2-7; CDR3aa: CAWILNEQYF; CDR3nt: TGTGCCTGGATCCTTAACGAGCAGTACTTC
d_gene: NA; v_gene: TRBV18; abundance: NA; j_gene: TRBJ1-2; CDR3aa: CASSPPTLLGTGGYTF; CDR3nt: TGTGCCAGCTCACCACCGACGTTGTTGGGGACGGGTGGCTACACCTTC
d_gene: TRBD1; v_gene: TRBV5-1; abundance: few; j_gene: TRBJ2-7; CDR3aa: CASSPGTDQYEQYF; CDR3nt: TGCGCCAGCAGCCCCGGGACAGATCAGTACGAGCAGTACTTC
d_gene: NA; v_gene: TRBV14; abundance: NA; j_gene: TRBJ1-1; CDR3aa: CASSASPLSGAFF; CDR3nt: TGTGCCAGCAGCGCTTCCCCCCTAAGTGGCGCTTTCTTT
d_gene: NA; v_gene: TRBV2; abundance: few; j_gene: TRBJ2-1; CDR3aa: CASSSSMSSYNEQFF; CDR3nt: TGTGCCAGCAGTTCCTCTATGAGCTCCTACAATGAGCAGTTCTTC
d_gene: TRBD1; v_gene: TRBV28; abundance: NA; j_gene: TRBJ2-6; CDR3aa: CASRLPGQGASGANVLTF; CDR3nt: TGTGCCAGCAGGCTACCGGGACAGGGGGCTTCCGGGGCCAACGTCCTGACTTTC
d_gene: NA; v_gene: TRBV30; abundance: many; j_gene: TRBJ2-1; CDR3aa: CAWSVGLATNEQFF; CDR3nt: TGTGCCTGGAGTGTAGGGCTCGCCACCAATGAGCAGTTCTTC
d_gene: NA; v_gene: TRBV30; abundance: NA; j_gene: TRBJ2-2; CDR3aa: CAWRGGSINTGELFF; CDR3nt: TGTGCCTGGAGAGGAGGGTCTATCAACACCGGGGAGCTGTTTTTT
d_gene: TRBD1; v_gene: TRBV5-1; abundance: few; j_gene: TRBJ1-1; CDR3aa: CASSLQAGGTEAFF; CDR3nt: TGCGCCAGCAGCCTACAAGCAGGGGGAACTGAAGCTTTCTTT
d_gene: NA; v_gene: TRBV7-2; abundance: few; j_gene: TRBJ1-5; CDR3aa: CASSPQGILAQHF; CDR3nt: NA
d_gene: TRBD1; v_gene: TRBV4-3; abundance: NA; j_gene: TRBJ1-5; CDR3aa: CASSQMDRGDQPQHF; CDR3nt: TGCGCCAGCAGCCAAATGGACAGGGGCGATCAGCCCCAGCATTTT
d_gene: TRBD1; v_gene: TRBV19; abundance: NA; j_gene: TRBJ1-1; CDR3aa: CASSISTGAGTEAFF; CDR3nt: TGTGCCAGTAGTATTTCAACAGGGGCGGGAACTGAAGCTTTCTTT
d_gene: NA; v_gene: TRBV5-4; abundance: NA; j_gene: TRBJ2-3; CDR3aa: CASSLGGVDTQYF; CDR3nt: TGTGCCAGCAGCTTGGGAGGGGTGGATACGCAGTATTTT